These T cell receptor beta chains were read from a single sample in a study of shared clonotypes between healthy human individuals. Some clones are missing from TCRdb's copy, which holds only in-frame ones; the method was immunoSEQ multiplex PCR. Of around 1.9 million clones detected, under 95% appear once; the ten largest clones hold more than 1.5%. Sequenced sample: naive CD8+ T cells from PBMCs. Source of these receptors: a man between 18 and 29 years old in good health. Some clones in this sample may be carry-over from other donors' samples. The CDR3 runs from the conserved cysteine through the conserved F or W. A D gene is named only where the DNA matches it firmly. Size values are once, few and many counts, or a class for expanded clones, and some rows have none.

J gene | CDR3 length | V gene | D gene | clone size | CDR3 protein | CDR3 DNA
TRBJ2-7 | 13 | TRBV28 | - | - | CASSFSSFYEQYF | TGTGCCAGCAGTTTTAGTAGTTTCTACGAGCAGTACTTC
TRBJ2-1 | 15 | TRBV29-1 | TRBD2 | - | CSVGLAGGPGNEQFF | TGCAGCGTCGGACTAGCGGGAGGGCCCGGCAATGAGCAGTTCTTC
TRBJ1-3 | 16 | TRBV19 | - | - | CASSFLPGRSGNTIYF | TGTGCCAGTAGTTTTCTCCCGGGACGCTCTGGAAACACCATATATTTT
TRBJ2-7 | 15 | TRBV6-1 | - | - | CAGGVADLSSYEQYF | TGTGCCGGGGGTGTGGCGGACTTAAGCTCCTACGAGCAGTACTTC
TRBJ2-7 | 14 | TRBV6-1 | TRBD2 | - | CASKPLTSIHEQYF | TGTGCCAGCAAACCCCTGACTAGCATCCACGAGCAGTACTTC
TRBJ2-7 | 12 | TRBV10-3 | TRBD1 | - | CASAGQGYEQYF | TGTGCCAGCGCGGGACAGGGCTACGAGCAGTACTTC
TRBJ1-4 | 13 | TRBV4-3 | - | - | CASSQVVNEKLFF | TGCGCCAGCAGCCAAGTTGTAAATGAAAAACTGTTTTTT
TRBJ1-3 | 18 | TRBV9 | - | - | CASSPLGSALSSGNTIYF | TGTGCCAGCAGCCCCCTGGGGTCCGCGCTTAGCTCTGGAAACACCATATATTTT
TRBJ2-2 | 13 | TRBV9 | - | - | CATSERYTGELFF | TGTGCCACCTCGGAACGGTACACCGGGGAGCTGTTTTTT
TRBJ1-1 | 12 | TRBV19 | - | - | CASTYGATEAFF | TGTGCCAGTACCTACGGGGCGACTGAAGCTTTCTTT
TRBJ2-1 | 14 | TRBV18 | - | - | CASSAPSSYNEQFF | TGTGCCAGCTCAGCGCCCAGCTCCTACAATGAGCAGTTCTTC
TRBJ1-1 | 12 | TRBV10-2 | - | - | CASSDRDTEAFF | TGCGCCAGCAGTGACCGGGACACTGAAGCTTTCTTT
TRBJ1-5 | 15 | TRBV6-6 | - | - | CASTEGGAFVQPQHF | TGTGCCAGCACCGAGGGGGGGGCGTTTGTTCAGCCCCAGCATTTT
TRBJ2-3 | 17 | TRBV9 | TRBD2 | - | CASSEHEGGRSTDTQYF | TGTGCCAGCAGCGAGCACGAGGGCGGGAGGTCCACAGATACGCAGTATTTT
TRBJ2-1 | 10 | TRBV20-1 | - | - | CSASWDEQFF | TGCAGTGCTAGTTGGGATGAGCAGTTCTTC
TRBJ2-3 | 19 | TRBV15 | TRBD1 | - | CATSRGHRGRDGGTDTQYF | TGTGCCACCAGCAGAGGACACAGGGGTCGAGATGGTGGGACAGATACGCAGTATTTT
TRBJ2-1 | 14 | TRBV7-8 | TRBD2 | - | CASSLRTSDNEQFF | TGTGCCAGCAGCTTAAGGACTAGCGACAATGAGCAGTTCTTC
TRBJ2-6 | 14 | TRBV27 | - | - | CASSLFTGANVLTF | TGTGCCAGCAGTTTATTTACCGGGGCCAACGTCCTGACTTTC
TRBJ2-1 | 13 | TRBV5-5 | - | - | CASSLEEYNEQFF | TGTGCCAGCAGCTTGGAGGAGTACAATGAGCAGTTCTTC
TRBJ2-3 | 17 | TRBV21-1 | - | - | CASSKKAGAAPTDTQYF | TGTGCCAGCAGCAAAAAGGCAGGGGCTGCGCCTACAGATACGCAGTATTTT
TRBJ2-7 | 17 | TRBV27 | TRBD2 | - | CASSLYRTSGELYEQYF | TGTGCCAGCAGTTTATATCGGACTAGCGGGGAACTCTACGAGCAGTACTTC
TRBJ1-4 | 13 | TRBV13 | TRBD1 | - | CASSQDREEKLFF | TGTGCCAGCAGCCAGGACAGGGAAGAAAAACTGTTTTTT
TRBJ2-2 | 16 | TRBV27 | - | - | CASSLSPGLNTGELFF | TGTGCCAGCAGTTTATCCCCAGGACTGAACACCGGGGAGCTGTTTTTT
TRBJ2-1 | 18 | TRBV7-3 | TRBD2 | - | CASSLRPDGLAEYNEQFF | TGTGCCAGCAGCCTTAGGCCGGATGGACTAGCGGAATACAATGAGCAGTTCTTC
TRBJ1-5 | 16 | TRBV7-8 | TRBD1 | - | CASSLWTGDSNQPQHF | TGTGCCAGCAGCCTGTGGACAGGGGATAGCAATCAGCCCCAGCATTTT
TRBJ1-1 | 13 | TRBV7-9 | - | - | CASSLGRNTEAFF | TGTGCCAGCAGCTTGGGCAGGAACACTGAAGCTTTCTTT
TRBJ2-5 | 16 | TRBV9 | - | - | CASSVSSVNSQETQYF | TGTGCCAGCAGCGTATCTAGCGTGAATTCACAAGAGACCCAGTACTTC
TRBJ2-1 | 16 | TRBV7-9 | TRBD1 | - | CASSRRGQGPYNEQFF | TGTGCCAGCAGCCGCAGGGGGCAGGGCCCATACAATGAGCAGTTCTTC
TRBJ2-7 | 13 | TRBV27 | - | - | CASSFAGSHEQYF | TGTGCCAGCAGTTTTGCGGGTTCCCACGAGCAGTACTTC
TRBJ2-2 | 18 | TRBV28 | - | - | CASSLLLRIAANTGELFF | TGTGCCAGCAGTTTACTTTTACGGATTGCAGCGAACACCGGGGAGCTGTTTTTT
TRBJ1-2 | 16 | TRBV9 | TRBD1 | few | CASSPHPGTVYYGYTF | TGTGCCAGCAGCCCCCACCCTGGGACAGTCTACTATGGCTACACCTTC
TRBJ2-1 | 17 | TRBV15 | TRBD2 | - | CATSRGRLAGGLNEQFF | TGTGCCACCAGCAGAGGACGACTAGCGGGAGGGTTGAATGAGCAGTTCTTC
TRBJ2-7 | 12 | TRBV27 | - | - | CASSVLSGEQYF | TGTGCCAGCAGTGTCCTTTCAGGGGAGCAGTACTTC
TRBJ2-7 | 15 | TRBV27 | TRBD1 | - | CASSLRTGGSYEQYF | TGTGCCAGCAGTTTGCGGACAGGGGGCTCCTACGAGCAGTACTTC
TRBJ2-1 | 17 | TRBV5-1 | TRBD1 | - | CASSFGTGRSSYNEQFF | TGCGCCAGCAGCTTCGGGACAGGGCGAAGCTCCTACAATGAGCAGTTCTTC
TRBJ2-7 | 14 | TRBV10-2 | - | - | CASRAVGVSPEQYF | TGCGCCAGCAGGGCTGTGGGGGTCTCCCCCGAGCAGTACTTC
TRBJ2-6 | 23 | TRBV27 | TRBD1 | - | CASSSNLLPPGQITYSGANVLTF | TGTGCCAGCAGTTCAAATCTACTCCCACCGGGACAGATTACTTACTCTGGGGCCAACGTCCTGACTTTC
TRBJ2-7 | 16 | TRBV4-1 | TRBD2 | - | CASSQPTSGRGYEQYF | TGCGCCAGCAGCCAACCGACTAGCGGGAGGGGGTACGAGCAGTACTTC
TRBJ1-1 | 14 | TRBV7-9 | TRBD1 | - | CASRTGGDGTEAFF | TGTGCCAGCAGAACAGGGGGCGATGGCACTGAAGCTTTCTTT
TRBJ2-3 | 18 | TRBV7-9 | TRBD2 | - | CASRYIAGQSGRTDTQYF | TGTGCCAGCAGGTACATAGCGGGTCAATCAGGGCGGACAGATACGCAGTATTTT
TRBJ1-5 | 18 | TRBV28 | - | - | CASSLWGLGDLGNQPQHF | TGTGCCAGCAGTTTATGGGGGTTGGGGGACTTGGGCAATCAGCCCCAGCATTTT
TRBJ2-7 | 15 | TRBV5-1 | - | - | CASSAGTANPYEQYF | TGCGCCAGCAGCGCTGGGACTGCCAACCCCTACGAGCAGTACTTC
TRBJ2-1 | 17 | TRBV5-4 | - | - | CASSLGYSALGYNEQFF | TGTGCCAGCAGCTTGGGCTACTCTGCGCTTGGCTACAATGAGCAGTTCTTC
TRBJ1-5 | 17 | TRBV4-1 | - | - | CASSHGGSPYSNQPQHF | TGCGCCAGCAGCCACGGGGGTAGCCCCTATAGCAATCAGCCCCAGCATTTT
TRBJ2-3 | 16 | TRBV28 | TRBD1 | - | CASTPIGTGITDTQYF | TGTGCCAGCACCCCGATCGGGACAGGGATCACAGATACGCAGTATTTT
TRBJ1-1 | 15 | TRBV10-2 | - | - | CAISKGVEVRTEAFF | TGCGCCATCTCAAAGGGGGTTGAAGTACGCACTGAAGCTTTCTTT
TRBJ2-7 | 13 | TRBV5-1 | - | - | CASSYDLGYEQYF | TGCGCCAGCAGTTATGATCTGGGGTACGAGCAGTACTTC
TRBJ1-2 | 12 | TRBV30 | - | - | CAWSTNWDGYTF | TGTGCCTGGAGTACCAATTGGGATGGCTACACCTTC
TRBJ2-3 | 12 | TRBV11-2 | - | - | CASSLVQGRLYF | TGTGCCAGCAGCTTAGTGCAGGGGCGGTTGTATTTT